Listed here is a single TCR beta chain. 13 Jbeta primers and 60 Vbeta primers were used for the PCR. Repertoires were generated with immunoSEQ multiplex PCR, while TCRdb's copy carries only in-frame clones and drops some. The sample records some 200,000 clones, more than 65% being singletons. This record belongs to a study of cytomegalovirus exposure and HLA in healthy donors. Study summary: Prior work identified some 120 million unique TCR beta sequences in 190 million or so T cells.

Germline V gene lookup returns CDR1 SGHAT and CDR2 FQNNGV. The CDR3 runs 12 residues. V dropped 8 bases and J dropped 7 bases, with 14 bases sitting between them. The chain uses TRBV11-2 and TRBJ2-5; D unclear. Sequenced sample: PBMCs. The source is a man over 45 in good health and CMV-seronegative. CDR3 amino acids: CASGSAVRTQYF. The CDR3 DNA sequence: TGTGCCAGCGGTAGTGCGGTACGGACCCAGTACTTC. Using reference TRBV11-2 and TRBJ2-5 for the parts outside the CDR3, the full variable domain is EAGVAQSPRYKIIEKRQSVAFWCNPISGHATLYWYQQILGQGPKLLIQFQNNGVVDDSQLPKDRFSAERLKGVDSTLKIQPAKLEDSAVYLCASGSAVRTQYFGPGTRLLVL.